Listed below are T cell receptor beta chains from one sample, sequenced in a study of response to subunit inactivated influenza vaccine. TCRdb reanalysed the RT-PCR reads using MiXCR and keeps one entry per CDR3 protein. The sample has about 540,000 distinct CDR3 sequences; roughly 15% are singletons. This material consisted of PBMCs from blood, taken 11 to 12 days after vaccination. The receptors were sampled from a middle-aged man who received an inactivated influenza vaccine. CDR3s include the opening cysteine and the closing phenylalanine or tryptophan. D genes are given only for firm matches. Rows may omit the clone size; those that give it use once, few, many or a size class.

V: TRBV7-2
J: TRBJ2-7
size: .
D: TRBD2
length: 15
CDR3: CASSATSGSGYEQYF
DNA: TGTGCCAGCAGCGCCACTAGCGGGAGTGGTTACGAGCAGTACTTC

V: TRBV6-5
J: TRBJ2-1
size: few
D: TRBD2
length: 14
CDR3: CASSYAGTSREQFF
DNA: TGTGCCAGCAGTTACGCCGGGACTAGCCGTGAGCAGTTCTTC

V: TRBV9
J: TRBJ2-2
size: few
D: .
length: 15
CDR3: CASRISASNTGELFF
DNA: TGTGCCAGCAGAATTAGCGCTTCGAACACCGGGGAGCTGTTTTTT

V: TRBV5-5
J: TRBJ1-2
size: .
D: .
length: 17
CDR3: CASSPVEGGPRGYGYTF
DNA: TGTGCCAGCAGCCCGGTTGAGGGGGGCCCGCGGGGCTATGGCTACACCTTC

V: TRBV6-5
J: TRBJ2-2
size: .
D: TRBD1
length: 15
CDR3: CASSYMPGGSGELFF
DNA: TGTGCCAGCAGTTACATGCCAGGGGGCTCCGGGGAGCTGTTTTTT

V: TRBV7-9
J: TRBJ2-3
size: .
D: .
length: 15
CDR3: CASSLDLANPDAQYF
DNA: TGTGCCAGCAGCTTGGATCTGGCAAATCCAGATGCGCAGTATTTT

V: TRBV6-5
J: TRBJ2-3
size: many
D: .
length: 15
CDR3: CASSYSSVSTDTQYF
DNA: TGTGCCAGCAGTTACAGTAGCGTAAGCACAGATACGCAGTATTTT

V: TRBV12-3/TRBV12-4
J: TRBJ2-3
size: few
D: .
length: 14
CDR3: CASSTRPRADTQYF
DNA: TGTGCCAGCAGCACCCGCCCCCGGGCAGATACGCAGTATTTT

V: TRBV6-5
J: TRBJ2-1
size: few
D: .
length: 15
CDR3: CASSYSTHADNEQFF
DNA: TGTGCCAGCAGTTACTCGACTCACGCGGACAATGAGCAGTTCTTC

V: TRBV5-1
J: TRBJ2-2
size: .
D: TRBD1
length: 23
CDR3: CASSLKIWDRSTPASLDTGELFF
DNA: TGCGCCAGCAGCTTAAAAATTTGGGACAGAAGCACTCCTGCCTCTTTGGACACCGGGGAGCTGTTTTTT

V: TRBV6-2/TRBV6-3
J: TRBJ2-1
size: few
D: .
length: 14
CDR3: CASSYLAKNNEQFF
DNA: TGTGCCAGCAGTTACTTAGCTAAGAACAATGAGCAGTTCTTC

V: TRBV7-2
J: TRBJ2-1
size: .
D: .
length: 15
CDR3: CASSPQEGTYNEQFF
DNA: TGTGCCAGCAGCCCACAGGAGGGAACCTACAATGAGCAGTTCTTC

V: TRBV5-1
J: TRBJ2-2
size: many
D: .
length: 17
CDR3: CASSLQGSWRNTGELFF
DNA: TGCGCCAGCAGCTTACAGGGAAGTTGGCGGAACACCGGGGAGCTGTTTTTT

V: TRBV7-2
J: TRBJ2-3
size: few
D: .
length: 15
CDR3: CASTHPTGPADTQYF
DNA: TGTGCCAGCACCCATCCGACAGGCCCCGCAGATACGCAGTATTTT

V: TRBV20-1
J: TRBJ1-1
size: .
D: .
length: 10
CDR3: CSPENTEAFF
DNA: TGCAGTCCTGAGAACACTGAAGCTTTCTTT

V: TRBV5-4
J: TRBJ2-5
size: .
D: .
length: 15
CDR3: CASSLGFIRQETQYF
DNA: TGTGCCAGCAGCTTGGGGTTCATAAGGCAAGAGACCCAGTACTTC

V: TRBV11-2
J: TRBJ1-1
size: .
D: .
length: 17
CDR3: CASSLIHAGTTNTEAFF
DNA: TGTGCCAGCAGCTTGATCCATGCCGGGACGACGAACACTGAAGCTTTCTTT

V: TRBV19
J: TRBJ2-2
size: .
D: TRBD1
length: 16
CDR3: CASRGGGQGRTGELFF
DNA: TGTGCCAGTCGAGGAGGGGGACAGGGTCGCACCGGGGAGCTGTTTTTT

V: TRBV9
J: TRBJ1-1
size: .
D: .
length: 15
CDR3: CASSVDGQALGEAFF
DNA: TGTGCCAGCAGCGTAGACGGACAAGCGCTGGGTGAAGCTTTCTTT

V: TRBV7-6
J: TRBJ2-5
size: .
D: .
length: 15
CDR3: CASSPRGGRQETQYF
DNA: TGTGCCAGCAGCCCGAGGGGGGGCCGGCAAGAGACCCAGTACTTC

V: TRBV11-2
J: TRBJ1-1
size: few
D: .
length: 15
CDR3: CASSDRGQSLAEAFF
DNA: TGTGCCAGCAGCGACCGCGGACAGAGCCTGGCTGAAGCTTTCTTT

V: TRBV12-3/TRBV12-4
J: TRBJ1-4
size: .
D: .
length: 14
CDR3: CASSTQQGWGKLFF
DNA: TGTGCCAGCAGTACCCAACAGGGTTGGGGAAAACTGTTTTTT

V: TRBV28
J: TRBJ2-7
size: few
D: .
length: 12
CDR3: CASSTPSYEQYF
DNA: TGTGCCAGCAGTACGCCATCATACGAGCAGTACTTC

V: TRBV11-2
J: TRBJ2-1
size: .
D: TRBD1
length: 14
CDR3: CASSPTDRGGEQFF
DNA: TGTGCCAGCAGTCCCACCGACAGGGGAGGTGAGCAGTTCTTC

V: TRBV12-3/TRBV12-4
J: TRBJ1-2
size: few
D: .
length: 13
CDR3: CASSAGFNYGYTF
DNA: TGTGCCAGCAGTGCTGGATTCAACTATGGCTACACCTTC